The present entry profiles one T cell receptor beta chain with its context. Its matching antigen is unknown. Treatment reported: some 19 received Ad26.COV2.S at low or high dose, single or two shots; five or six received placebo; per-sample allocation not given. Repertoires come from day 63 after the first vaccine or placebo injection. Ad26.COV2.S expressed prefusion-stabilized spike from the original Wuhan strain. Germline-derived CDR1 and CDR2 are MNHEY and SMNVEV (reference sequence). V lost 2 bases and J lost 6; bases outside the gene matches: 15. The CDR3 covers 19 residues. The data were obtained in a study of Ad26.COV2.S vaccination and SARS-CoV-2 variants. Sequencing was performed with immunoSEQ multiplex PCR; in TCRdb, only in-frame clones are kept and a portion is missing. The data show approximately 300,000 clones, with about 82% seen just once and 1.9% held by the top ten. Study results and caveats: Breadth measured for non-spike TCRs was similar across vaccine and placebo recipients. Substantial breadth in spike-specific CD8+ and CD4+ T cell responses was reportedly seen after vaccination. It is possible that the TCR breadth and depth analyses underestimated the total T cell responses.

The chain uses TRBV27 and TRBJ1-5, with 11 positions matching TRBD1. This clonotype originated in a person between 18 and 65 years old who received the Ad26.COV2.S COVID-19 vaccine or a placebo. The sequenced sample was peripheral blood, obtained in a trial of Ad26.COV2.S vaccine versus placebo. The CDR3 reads CASSLRGTGGTMRGQPQHF. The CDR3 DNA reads TGTGCCAGCAGTTTAAGAGGGACAGGGGGGACAATGAGGGGTCAGCCCCAGCATTTT.